This T cell receptor (beta chain) was captured by sequencing in a study of blood T cells in healthy people across ages. The study recruited healthy Caucasian donors from Russia who were aged about 6 to 100. Staff drew ten milliliters of peripheral blood from each donor. Total RNA extraction produced at least 5 micrograms (per sample) for the study. This clonotype came up a few times. This CDR3 is 16 amino acids long. Germline CDR1 reads SGHAT; CDR2 reads FQDESV (reference sequence). V was pared by 1 base and J by 1 base, with 5 bases of the junction left unmatched. PCR was performed a second time for roughly 7 to 11 cycles using a sample-barcoded 5' primer and a J-beta primer mix. Carrying 12 random nucleotides, a template-switch adaptor labeled each individual cDNA molecule. TCRdb re-analysed the 5' RACE reads in MiXCR, keeping a single row per CDR3 protein. The repertoire holds about 1.8 million distinct CDR3 sequences, roughly 49% seen once, with roughly 2% in the top ten.

The TCR was taken from a woman aged 40 to 50 in good health. Sequences were obtained from blood. V is TRBV11-1 and J is TRBJ2-5; TRBD2 agrees at 8 bases. Here the CDR3 DNA reads TGTGCCAGCAGCTTAGTGGCGGGAGGACGCCAAGAGACCCAGTACTTC. Translated: CASSLVAGGRQETQYF. The variable domain in full, completed from reference TRBV11-1 and TRBJ2-5, reads EAEVAQSPRYKITEKSQAVAFWCDPISGHATLYWYRQILGQGPELLVQFQDESVVDDSQLPKDRFSAERLKGVDSTLKIQPAELGDSAMYLCASSLVAGGRQETQYFGPGTRLLVL.